The subject of this entry is one TCR beta chain. Ten or more counts support this clonotype. The antigen this receptor binds is unknown. One end of the junction is discordant with germline, which a read error may explain. CDR1 and CDR2 are read off the germline V gene as SGHRS and YFSETQ. Counted from cysteine to phenylalanine, this CDR3 has 12 amino acids. The DNA shown is the 36-base CDR3, in frame from base 1. Any patient with an uncontrolled infection, another autoimmune disease, pregnancy or lactation was excluded. Clinical symptoms, serum thyroxine and TRAb, thyroid ultrasound, and orbital computed tomography formed the basis for the diagnoses. Trizol reagent was used to extract total RNA, and RNA quality was then checked on an Agilent 2100 Bioanalyzer. TCR beta CDR3 regions were amplified from RNA transcripts. The first round of RT-PCR for the TCR CDR3 was performed with the HTBI primer set and the Qiagen OneStep RT-PCR kit. A second multiplex PCR round built the libraries, followed by size selection and purification. The libraries were sequenced on an Illumina HiSeq2000 using paired-end 100 bp reads. The paper's data handling went like this. SOAPnuke was used to process the raw data, removing reads that contained adapters or uncalled bases, had a mean Phred below 15, or lacked an exact match to the constant primer or identifier. High-quality paired reads were merged with COPE v1.2.5, and unique nucleotide sequences were defined as clonotypes. MiTCR v1.1 was used to align clonotypes to the IMGT TRBV, TRBD and TRBJ reference segments. Analysis was restricted to V-J combinations with a frequency above 0.0001, which covered 99% to 99.2% of repertoires. A TCS score was defined as the ratio of F50 (clonal expansion) to E x V (chaos), with BLOSUM62-based TCRdist applied between CDR3 peptides within each V-J. Welch's t-statistics and random forest reduced roughly 540 V-J features to 13, which were used in a naive Bayes classifier (R e1071). The Morisita-Horn index was used to measure how similar the thyroid and blood repertoires were. Using fastp at Q25 and MiXCR, TCRdb reprocessed the public reads and kept productive beta chains. Rows are combined by CDR3 protein, so each entry shows the most common genes and DNA. Here the V and J calls rest on TCRdb's processing, not on the authors' analysis. Present in this sample are hundreds of thousands of distinct CDR3 sequences, roughly 46% of which were seen just once. The ten top clones hold about 7.2% of the sample.

The source of the sample is a study of T cells in Graves' hyperthyroidism and ophthalmopathy (dated by TCRdb to about 2019). For context, the study as a whole: TCR V-J signatures able to tell the groups apart were searched for in a discovery cohort of approximately 95 patients, of whom 40 to 45 had Graves' ophthalmopathy and more than 55 had stable Graves' hyperthyroidism. For training and testing, the 110 or so patients in the discovery cohort were randomly divided in a 7:3 ratio. Prospective prediction of ophthalmopathy was tested in an independent validation cohort of about 19 hyperthyroidism patients and 17 patients who later progressed to ophthalmopathy. According to the paper, TCR Vbeta CDR3 sequencing was carried out on approximately 140 peripheral blood samples, which came from more than 40 ophthalmopathy, some 73 hyperthyroidism and about 17 progressor patients. Following sampling, methimazole starting at 30 mg daily was given to hyperthyroidism patients, and high-dose intravenous methylprednisolone was given to ophthalmopathy patients. In addition, the study compared T-cell repertoires in thyroid tissue and in blood from five or six Graves' hyperthyroidism patients.

General study outcomes and caveats: Most expanded thyroid clonotypes (frequency above 0.001) were also found in blood, which suggests that blood repertoires may mirror thyroid immune responses. Ophthalmopathy was separated from stable hyperthyroidism by a 13 V-J signature model, with 85% to 90% sensitivity and 81% to 82% specificity obtained in cross-validation and 80%/75% obtained in testing. Sample size was not statistically predetermined, and blinding of investigators to group allocation was not performed. In validation, progression to ophthalmopathy was predicted by the model with 55% to 71% sensitivity and just over 72% specificity, a median of roughly six months before onset.

The clonotype was recovered from an adult man with Graves' disease, either hyperthyroidism or ophthalmopathy (not recorded which). Recombination connected TRBV5-1 to TRBJ1-2, with the identity of the D gene unclear. The sequencing sample was made of peripheral blood or thyroid tissue (not recorded which). The nucleotide sequence is TGTGCCAGCAGCCCAAGAGGCTATGGCTACACCTTC. Its amino acids are CASSPRGYGYTF.